This T cell receptor beta chain was recorded in a study of blood T cells in healthy people across ages. The germline V gene has CDR1 SGHTA and CDR2 FQGTGA. This CDR3 region has 12 residues. Trimming removed 8 bases from V and 6 bases from J, with 11 bases in between. Combining a sample-barcoded 5' primer with a J-beta primer mix, a second PCR ran for about 7 to 11 cycles. TCRdb reprocessed the 5' RACE reads via MiXCR and lists one record per CDR3 protein. The table has some 1.4 million distinct CDR3 sequences, 40% to 50% seen once; the top ten hold 6.5% to 10%. The chain joins TRBV7-3 to TRBJ2-1, with D maybe TRBD1 (6 bases). The specimen sequenced was blood. The sequence derives from a woman between 18 and 30 years old in good health. CDR3 DNA sequence: TGTGCCAGCGGGGGCCCCCGCAATGAGCAGTTCTTC. This encodes CASGGPRNEQFF. Looking up the rest from reference TRBV7-3 and TRBJ2-1 gives the full variable domain: GAGVSQTPSNKVTEKGKYVELRCDPISGHTALYWYRQSLGQGPEFLIYFQGTGAADDSGLPNDRFFAVRPEGSVSTLKIQRTERGDSAVYLCASGGPRNEQFFGPGTRLTVL.